The rows below give T cell receptor beta chains drawn from one sample of a study of shared clonotypes between healthy human individuals. Clones were read by immunoSEQ multiplex PCR, and TCRdb kept only the in-frame ones, dropping some. The sample lists 400,000 to 550,000 clones; roughly 85% were seen once. Sample: PBMCs. These receptors all stem from a middle-aged woman in good health. Some clones in this sample may be carry-over from other donors' samples. CDR3s include the opening cysteine and the closing phenylalanine or tryptophan. Fields, in order: J gene, D gene, V gene, clone size, CDR3 DNA, CDR3 protein. A D gene is named only where the DNA matches it firmly. Size tells how often a clone was seen (once, few, many) or the class of an expanded clone, and some rows leave it out.

>TRBJ1-1|NA|TRBV29-1|NA
TGCAGTCAAAAACCCAGGGGATCTGAGGACACTGAAGCTTTCTTT
CSQKPRGSEDTEAFF
>TRBJ2-1|NA|TRBV23-1|NA
TGCGCCAGCGTCAACGGGACGCATGAGCAGTTCTTC
CASVNGTHEQFF
>TRBJ2-2|TRBD1|TRBV11-2|NA
TGTGCCAGCAGCTTGCCCCTGAAAACAGGGGGCGGAAACACCGGGGAGCTGTTTTTT
CASSLPLKTGGGNTGELFF
>TRBJ2-2|TRBD2|TRBV27|once
TGTGCCAGCAGTCCCTTTGCACTAGCGGGCACCGGGGAGCTGTTTTTT
CASSPFALAGTGELFF
>TRBJ2-3|NA|TRBV7-3|NA
TGTGCCAGCAGCCCGAGCACCACAGATACGCAGTATTTT
CASSPSTTDTQYF
>TRBJ1-1|NA|TRBV18|NA
TGTGCCAGCTCACCACGCACCAGGGAGGGCACTGAAGCTTTCTTT
CASSPRTREGTEAFF
>TRBJ2-4|NA|TRBV29-1|few
TGCAGCGTCAAGGAGGGAGACATTGGGTACTTC
CSVKEGDIGYF
>TRBJ2-1|NA|TRBV7-3|NA
TGTGCCAGCAGCTTCCAAGTGGCAAATGAGCAGTTCTTC
CASSFQVANEQFF
>TRBJ2-5|NA|TRBV2|NA
TGTGCCAGCAGTGAGGAAAGCGTAAGTCCCGAGACCCAGTACTTC
CASSEESVSPETQYF
>TRBJ1-1|NA|TRBV18|NA
TGTGCCAGCCGGGGGGGCCGGGCCGTGAACACTGAAGCTTTCTTT
CASRGGRAVNTEAFF
>TRBJ2-7|NA|TRBV18|NA
TGTGCCAGCTCACCTCCGACAGGCGGCGAGCAGTACTTC
CASSPPTGGEQYF
>TRBJ2-5|NA|TRBV5-8|NA
TGTGCCAGCAGCTTGGGGCCGCCGGGCGGGCAAGAGACCCAGTACTTC
CASSLGPPGGQETQYF
>TRBJ2-2|NA|TRBV6-5|NA
TGTGCCAGCAGTTGGAGGCAGGGAAGCGGCACCGGGGAGCTGTTTTTT
CASSWRQGSGTGELFF
>TRBJ2-7|TRBD2|TRBV5-1|NA
TGCGCCAGCAGCACCGGGACTAGCGGGAGAAGCTATCACTACGAGCAGTACTTC
CASSTGTSGRSYHYEQYF
>TRBJ2-7|TRBD2|TRBV28|NA
TGTGCCAGCAGTCCACCGGGACTATCCTACGAGCAGTACTTC
CASSPPGLSYEQYF
>TRBJ2-2|NA|TRBV2|NA
TGTGCCAGCAGTCGCAGGTCGAACACCGGGGAGCTGTTTTTT
CASSRRSNTGELFF
>TRBJ1-1|NA|TRBV30|few
TGTGCCTTACTCCTGGGGAGAATGAGGACTGAAGCTTTCTTT
CALLLGRMRTEAFF
>TRBJ2-2|NA|TRBV19|NA
TGTGCCAGTAGTATGGTAGGATACACCGGGGAGCTGTTTTTT
CASSMVGYTGELFF
>TRBJ2-5|TRBD1|TRBV2|NA
TGTGCCAGCAGTGAAAACAGGGGACGAGAGACCCAGTACTTC
CASSENRGRETQYF
>TRBJ1-1|NA|TRBV6-6|once
TGTGCCAGCAGGCTCCAAATGAACACTGAAGCTTTCTTT
CASRLQMNTEAFF
>TRBJ2-6|TRBD2|TRBV7-2|NA
TGTGCCAGCAGCTGGGACTACCCCGGCGCCAACGTCCTGACTTTC
CASSWDYPGANVLTF
>TRBJ2-6|TRBD1|TRBV7-3|few
TGTGCCAGCAGCTCACAGGGGGCAGGTGGGGCCAACGTCCTGACTTTC
CASSSQGAGGANVLTF
>TRBJ1-2|NA|TRBV9|NA
TGTGCCAGCAGCCCCACAGGGCTGATTAACTATGGCTACACCTTC
CASSPTGLINYGYTF
>TRBJ2-1|NA|TRBV27|NA
TGTGCCAGCAGCTCGAAAACTGCGGACTCATACAATGAGCAGTTCTTC
CASSSKTADSYNEQFF
>TRBJ2-7|TRBD2|TRBV6-5|NA
TGTGCCAGCTCCGGGACTAACTCCTACGAGCAGTACTTC
CASSGTNSYEQYF
>TRBJ2-7|TRBD1|TRBV11-2|few
TGTGCCAGCAGCTCGTCAGACAGGGCCGATCACGAGCAGTACTTC
CASSSSDRADHEQYF
>TRBJ2-7|TRBD2|TRBV14|many
TGTGCCAGCAGCCAACAGACTAGCCTGAGCTCCTACGAGCAGTACTTC
CASSQQTSLSSYEQYF
>TRBJ2-1|TRBD2|TRBV14|once
TGTGCCAGCAGCCCCCTACTAGCGGGAGCTTCTGAGCAGTTCTTC
CASSPLLAGASEQFF
>TRBJ1-5|NA|TRBV6-1|NA
TGTGCCAGCACTCCGTGGGGTAGTGATCAGCCCCAGCATTTT
CASTPWGSDQPQHF
>TRBJ1-1|NA|TRBV29-1|many
TGCAGCGTTGAAGAGTCGCATGAAGCTTTCTTT
CSVEESHEAFF
>TRBJ2-7|TRBD1|TRBV27|NA
TGTGCCAGCAGCGCCGGGACAGGGACGGCTCAGTACTTC
CASSAGTGTAQYF
>TRBJ2-1|TRBD1|TRBV30|NA
TGTGCCTGGAACAGGGGAAACCATGAGCAGTTCTTC
CAWNRGNHEQFF
>TRBJ2-3|NA|TRBV5-1|once
TGCGCCAGCAGCTTGGTTGGCGTGAGCACAGATACGCAGTATTTT
CASSLVGVSTDTQYF
>TRBJ2-2|NA|TRBV25-1|NA
TGTGCCAGCAGTGATGCTAGGGAAAGCACCGGGGAGCTGTTTTTT
CASSDARESTGELFF
>TRBJ2-7|NA|TRBV20-1|NA
TGCAGTGTCGGGACGGTCTACGAGCAGTACTTC
CSVGTVYEQYF
>TRBJ2-7|TRBD2|TRBV29-1|NA
TGCAGCGTTGAAGATCTTCATTCACGGCGCACCACCCGGACTAGCGGGAGGGTGTACTTC
CSVEDLHSRRTTRTSGRVYF
>TRBJ1-1|TRBD1|TRBV7-3|NA
TGTGCCAGCCGGAGGACAGGAGAGAACACTGAAGCTTTCTTT
CASRRTGENTEAFF
>TRBJ2-3|TRBD2|TRBV6-4|few
TGTGCCAGCAGTGAGCAAGCGGGAGGCACAGATACGCAGTATTTT
CASSEQAGGTDTQYF
>TRBJ2-7|TRBD1|TRBV7-2|NA
TGTGCCAGCAGCCAACCAAGGCTACAGGGGTCAGACGAGCAGTACTTC
CASSQPRLQGSDEQYF
>TRBJ1-4|NA|TRBV19|NA
TGTGCCAGTAGTAGATACGGTAACCGAAATGAAAAACTGTTTTTT
CASSRYGNRNEKLFF
>TRBJ1-4|NA|TRBV30|few
TGTGCCTGGAGTTATTCTAGTATCCTGAAACACCCCAGTTTTTTT
CAWSYSSILKHPSFF
>TRBJ2-7|TRBD2|TRBV28|NA
TGTGCCAGCAGTTCCCCAGCTAGCGGGAGGCCCCCATTATCCAGCTCCTACGAGCAGTACTTC
CASSSPASGRPPLSSSYEQYF